This T cell receptor (beta chain) was obtained from a study of shared clonotypes between healthy human individuals. Overall study context: Donors, aged 18 to 49, were two women and a few men. Each donor had three CD4 naive, three CD4 memory, two CD8 naive and one CD8 memory plate.

Overall study findings and caveats: Sequencing depth was expected to influence donor clonotype sharing. On the whole, naive subsets had larger estimated richness than memory subsets had.

A word on this clone: As yet, its antigen is unknown.

Cells designated naive CD8 were CD45RO-negative and were positively selected for CCR7, with terminally differentiated effector memory CD45RA+ cells excluded. This CDR3 has 14 amino acids. Germline CDR1 is SGHVS and CDR2 is FNYEAQ. The V gene end was trimmed by 5 bases and the J gene end by 4 bases; junction bases not matched to a gene: 3. Assay: immunoSEQ multiplex PCR; the TCRdb copy retains only in-frame clones and omits some. The table includes roughly 2.1 million clones, approximately 94% detected once. The rearrangement links TRBV7-6 to TRBJ1-3, with TRBD1 matching 9 bases. Sequencing was carried out using naive CD8+ T cells from PBMCs. The origin of this receptor is a man in his late teens or twenties in good health. Some clones in this sample may be carry-over from other donors' samples. The CDR3, as DNA: TGTGCCAGCAGCAACAGGGGGCTCGGAAACACCATATATTTT. Its protein is CASSNRGLGNTIYF.